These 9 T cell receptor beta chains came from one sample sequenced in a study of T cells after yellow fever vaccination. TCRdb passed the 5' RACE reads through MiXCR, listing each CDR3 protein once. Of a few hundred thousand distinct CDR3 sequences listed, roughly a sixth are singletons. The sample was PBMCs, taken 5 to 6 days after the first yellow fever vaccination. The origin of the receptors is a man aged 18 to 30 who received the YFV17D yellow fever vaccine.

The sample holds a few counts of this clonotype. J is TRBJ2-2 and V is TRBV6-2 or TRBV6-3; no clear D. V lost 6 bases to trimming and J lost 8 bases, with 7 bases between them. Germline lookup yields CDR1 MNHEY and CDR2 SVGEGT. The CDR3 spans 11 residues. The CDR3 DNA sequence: TGTGCCAGCAGGAACGCTGGGGAGCTGTTTTTT. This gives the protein CASRNAGELFF.

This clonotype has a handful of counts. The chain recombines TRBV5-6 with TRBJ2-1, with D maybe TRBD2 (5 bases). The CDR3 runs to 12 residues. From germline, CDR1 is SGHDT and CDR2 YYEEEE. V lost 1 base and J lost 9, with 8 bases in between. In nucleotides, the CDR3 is TGTGCCAGCAGCTTGAGAGGGTTTGAGCAGTTCTTC. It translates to CASSLRGFEQFF.

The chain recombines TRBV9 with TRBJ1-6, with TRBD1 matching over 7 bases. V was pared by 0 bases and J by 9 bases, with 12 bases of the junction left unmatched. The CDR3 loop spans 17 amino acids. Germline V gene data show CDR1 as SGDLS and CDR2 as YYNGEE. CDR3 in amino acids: CASSVDGSGTEASPLHF. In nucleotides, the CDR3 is TGTGCCAGCAGCGTAGACGGCTCCGGGACAGAGGCTTCACCCCTCCACTTT. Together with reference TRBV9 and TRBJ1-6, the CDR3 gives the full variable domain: DSGVTQTPKHLITATGQRVTLRCSPRSGDLSVYWYQQSLDQGLQFLIQYYNGEERAKGNILERFSAQQFPDLHSELNLSSLELGDSALYFCASSVDGSGTEASPLHFGNGTRLTVT.

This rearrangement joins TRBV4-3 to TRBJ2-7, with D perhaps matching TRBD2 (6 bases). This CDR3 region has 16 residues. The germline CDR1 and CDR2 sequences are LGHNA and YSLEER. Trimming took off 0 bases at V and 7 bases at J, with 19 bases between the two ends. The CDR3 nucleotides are TGCGCCAGCAGCCAAGAATGGAGGGACCCTCGGTTGGAGCAGTACTTC. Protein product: CASSQEWRDPRLEQYF.

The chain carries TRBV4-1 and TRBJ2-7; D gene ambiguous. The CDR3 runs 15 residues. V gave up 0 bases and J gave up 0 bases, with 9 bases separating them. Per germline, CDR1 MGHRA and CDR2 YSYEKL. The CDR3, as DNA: TGCGCCAGCAGCCAAGAAGGGCGGTCCTCCTACGAGCAGTACTTC. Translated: CASSQEGRSSYEQYF.

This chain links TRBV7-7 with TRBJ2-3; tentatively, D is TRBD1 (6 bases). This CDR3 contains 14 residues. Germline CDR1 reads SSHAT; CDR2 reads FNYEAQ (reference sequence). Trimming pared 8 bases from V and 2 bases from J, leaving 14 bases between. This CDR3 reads CASGAGEFTDTQYF. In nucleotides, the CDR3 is TGTGCCAGCGGAGCAGGGGAATTCACAGATACGCAGTATTTT.

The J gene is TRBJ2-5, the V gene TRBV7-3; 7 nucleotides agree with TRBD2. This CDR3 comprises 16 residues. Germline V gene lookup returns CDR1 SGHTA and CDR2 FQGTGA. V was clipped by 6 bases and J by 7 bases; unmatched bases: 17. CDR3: CASSPRSSGDGGTQYF. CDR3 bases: TGTGCCAGCAGTCCTAGGTCCAGCGGGGACGGCGGGACCCAGTACTTC.

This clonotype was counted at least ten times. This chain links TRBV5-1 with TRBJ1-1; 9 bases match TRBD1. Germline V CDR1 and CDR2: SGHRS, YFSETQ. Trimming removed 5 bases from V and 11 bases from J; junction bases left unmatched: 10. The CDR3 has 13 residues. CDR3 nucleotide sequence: TGCGCCAGCAGACCGGGACAGGGATGGGGGGCTTTCTTT. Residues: CASRPGQGWGAFF. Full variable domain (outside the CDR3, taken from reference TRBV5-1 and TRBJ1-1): KAGVTQTPRYLIKTRGQQVTLSCSPISGHRSVSWYQQTPGQGLQFLFEYFSETQRNKGNFPGRFSGRQFSNSRSEMNVSTLELGDSALYLCASRPGQGWGAFFGQGTRLTVV.

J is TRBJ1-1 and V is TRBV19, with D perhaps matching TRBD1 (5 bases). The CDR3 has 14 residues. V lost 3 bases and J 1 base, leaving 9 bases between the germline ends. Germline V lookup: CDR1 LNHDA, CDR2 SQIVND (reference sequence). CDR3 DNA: TGTGCCAGTAGTATCCGGGGGAGGAACACTGAAGCTTTCTTT. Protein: CASSIRGRNTEAFF.